The clone carrying this TCR beta chain was counted a few times. The entry originates in a study of regulatory T cells in long-lasting Graves disease. Arm-PCR with iRepertoire HTBI primers amplified the CDR3 regions for these TCR beta libraries. A single record per CDR3 protein comes from TCRdb applying MiXCR to the multiplex PCR reads. The data show about 360,000 distinct CDR3 sequences, with 16% seen just once and over 20% held by the top ten. Regarding time point: newly diagnosed GD, antithyroid drugs for less than 3 months. PBMC RNA served as the TCR library source. V lost 7 bases, J lost 1 base, and 10 bases lay in between. This CDR3 is 13 amino acids long. The germline V gene encodes CDR1 WSHSY and CDR2 SAAADI. The data also belong to a second study, concerning T cells in Graves' hyperthyroidism and ophthalmopathy. As that report states: HTBI primers were used for first-round RT-PCR of the TCR CDR3.

J is TRBJ1-1 and V is TRBV10-2; a weak D match, TRBD1 (6 bases). The source of this sequence is a woman under 30 with Graves disease. Here the sequenced sample was peripheral blood mononuclear cells (PBMCs), taken at new diagnosis, from a patient treated with antithyroid drugs. CDR3 sequence (DNA): TGCGCCAGCATCAGACAGGAGAACACTGAAGCTTTCTTT. This encodes CASIRQENTEAFF.